The 14 T cell receptor beta chains reported below all come from one sample, sequenced in a study of T cell changes during pregnancy in multiple sclerosis. Generated by immunoSEQ multiplex PCR, the TCRdb table keeps only in-frame clones and is missing some. This sample has over 35,000 clones, with around 92% found just once. This material consisted of CD4+ T cells from peripheral blood mononuclear cells, taken in the second trimester of pregnancy. The receptors stem from a female donor in good health, enrolled as a control in a pregnancy study.

The CDR3 DNA follows: TGTGCCAGCAGTTACCTCGGGACAGGGTCCTACGAGCAGTACTTC. Amino acids: CASSYLGTGSYEQYF. The chain has TRBV6-5 and TRBJ2-7, with TRBD1 matching over 9 bases. The CDR3 sequence is 15 residues long. CDR1 and CDR2 (germline): MNHEY, SVGAGI. The V and J ends lost 2 bases and 1 base, in that order; junction bases with no gene match: 3.

This clone was picked up a small number of times. The chain recombines TRBV12-5 with TRBJ1-6; no definite D call. The CDR3 covers 16 residues. V was trimmed by 0 bases and J by 7 bases, leaving 13 bases between them. Germline assignment: CDR1 LGHNT and CDR2 FRNRAP. CDR3 amino acids: CASGLVITAANSPLHF. CDR3 sequence (DNA): TGTGCTAGTGGTTTGGTAATCACCGCGGCCAATTCACCCCTCCACTTT. The full variable domain, rest sourced from reference TRBV12-5 and TRBJ1-6, is DARVTQTPRHKVTEMGQEVTMRCQPILGHNTVFWYRQTMMQGLELLAYFRNRAPLDDSGMPKDRFSAEMPDATLATLKIQPSEPRDSAVYFCASGLVITAANSPLHFGNGTRLTVT.

The rearrangement uses TRBV11-2 and TRBJ1-5; possible D gene TRBD1, 5 bases. Trimming cost V 0 bases and J 7 bases, with 10 bases left between them. Per the germline V gene, CDR1 is SGHAT and CDR2 is FQNNGV. The CDR3 is made up of 14 amino acids. The CDR3 nucleotides are TGTGCCAGCAGCTTAGATCGTCAGGGACAGCCCCAGCATTTT. This translates into CASSLDRQGQPQHF.

The chain combines TRBV19 with TRBJ1-4; D is possibly TRBD1 (6 bases). The ends were cut back, 5 bases at V and 2 bases at J, with 12 bases in the middle. The CDR3 is 15 amino acids. Germline values: CDR1 LNHDA, CDR2 SQIVND (reference sequence). CDR3 in DNA: TGTGCCAGTAGTGGCGGGGGGCCGACTAATGAAAAACTGTTTTTT. This translates into CASSGGGPTNEKLFF.

V is TRBV30 and J is TRBJ2-2, with D possibly matching TRBD1 (6 bases). Germline CDR1 is GTSNPN and CDR2 is SVGIG (reference sequence). The V end was cut by 4 bases, the J end by 7 bases, with 13 bases between. The CDR3 has 13 residues. The CDR3, as DNA: TGTGCCTGGATGGGGGCTGGGGACGGGGAGCTGTTTTTT. Translating it yields CAWMGAGDGELFF. Variable domain in full (rest from reference TRBV30 and TRBJ2-2): SQTIHQWPATLVQPVGSPLSLECTVEGTSNPNLYWYRQAAGRGLQLLFYSVGIGQISSEVPQNLSASRPQDRQFILSSKKLLLSDSGFYLCAWMGAGDGELFFGEGSRLTVL.

The chain combines TRBV2 with TRBJ2-1; D is ambiguous. Trimming pared 7 bases from V and 5 bases from J, leaving 18 bases between. The germline V gene encodes CDR1 SNHLY and CDR2 FYNNEI. The CDR3 has 15 residues. CDR3 coding DNA: TGTGCCAGCACCGCGGAAGCTAGACCCAACAATGAGCAGTTCTTC. Encoded protein: CASTAEARPNNEQFF.

The V and J genes are TRBV19 and TRBJ1-4, with TRBD1 identical over 9 bases. Germline V gene data show CDR1 as LNHDA and CDR2 as SQIVND (reference sequence). J was trimmed by 8 bases and V by 5 bases; bases with no gene match: 6. The CDR3 totals 14 residues. Here the CDR3 reads CASSLQQGAEKLFF. The CDR3 bases are TGTGCCAGTAGTCTTCAACAGGGGGCGGAAAAACTGTTTTTT.

The V and J genes are TRBV6-5 and TRBJ2-7, with 9 bases aligning to TRBD2. The junction had 9 bases not matched to a gene; V was cut back by 0 bases and J by 6 bases. This CDR3 contains 16 residues. Germline CDR1 MNHEY, CDR2 SVGAGI. This chain's CDR3 is CASSYSGGGRVFEQYF. The CDR3, as DNA: TGTGCCAGCAGTTACTCGGGTGGCGGGAGGGTCTTCGAGCAGTACTTC.

This clone has a handful of counts. This chain links TRBV5-1 with TRBJ1-2; TRBD1 matches 8 bases. Germline lookup yields CDR1 SGHRS and CDR2 YFSETQ. CDR3 size: 13 residues. The junction had 6 bases not matched to a gene; V was cut back by 3 bases and J by 8 bases. This CDR3 is CASSYGQGLGYTF. CDR3 bases: TGCGCCAGCAGCTACGGACAGGGTTTAGGCTACACCTTC.

V and J are TRBV6-1 and TRBJ1-4; 7 nucleotides agree with TRBD1. This CDR3 has 15 amino acids. V shed 6 bases, J shed 0 bases, and the junction held 4 bases outside the gene matches. The germline V gene encodes CDR1 MNHNS and CDR2 SASEGT. CDR3 nucleotides: TGTGCCAGCAGAGCCCAGGGGGCAACTAATGAAAAACTGTTTTTT. Protein: CASRAQGATNEKLFF.

Only a few counts were recorded for this clone. This chain uses TRBV11-3 with TRBJ1-2; D is unclear. Between the trimmed V and J ends, which lost 0 bases and 8 bases, there was a span of 19 bases. CDR3 length: 16 amino acids. Germline assignment: CDR1 SGHNT and CDR2 YENEEA. The CDR3 region is CASSLDVNPAPEGYTF. In DNA form, the CDR3 reads TGTGCCAGCAGCTTAGATGTCAATCCTGCACCCGAGGGCTACACCTTC.

The rearrangement links TRBV5-1 to TRBJ1-6; 7 bases match TRBD1. Germline CDR1 and CDR2: SGHRS and YFSETQ. The junction had 7 bases not matched to a gene; V was cut back by 4 bases and J by 6 bases. This CDR3 comprises 15 residues. For the CDR3, the DNA is TGCGCCAGCAGCGAGACAGGGTTTCTTAATTCACCCCTCCACTTT. This codes for CASSETGFLNSPLHF. The complete variable domain, with remaining parts taken from reference TRBV5-1 and TRBJ1-6, reads KAGVTQTPRYLIKTRGQQVTLSCSPISGHRSVSWYQQTPGQGLQFLFEYFSETQRNKGNFPGRFSGRQFSNSRSEMNVSTLELGDSALYLCASSETGFLNSPLHFGNGTRLTVT.

The chain links TRBV27 to TRBJ1-1, with 7 nucleotides matching TRBD1. The germline V gene encodes CDR1 MNHEY and CDR2 SMNVEV (reference sequence). V was clipped by 4 bases and J by 6 bases; unmatched bases: 5. This CDR3 contains 13 residues. As DNA, the CDR3 is TGTGCCAGCAGTTACAGGGGACCTTCTGAAGCTTTCTTT. Its translation: CASSYRGPSEAFF.

The rearrangement joins TRBV5-1 to TRBJ2-1, with 7 bases matching TRBD2. This CDR3 contains 15 residues. With 5 bases clipped from V and 8 bases from J, the junction kept 13 bases outside the gene matches. Germline CDR1 SGHRS, CDR2 YFSETQ. The CDR3 DNA reads as TGCGCCAGCAGACCCTTCCACGGGGGGTTAGATGAGCAGTTCTTC. Translating gives CASRPFHGGLDEQFF.